Reported below is one T cell receptor (beta chain). The target antigen is unknown. V was clipped by 7 bases and J by 5 bases, with 20 bases between them. There are 15 residues in the CDR3. Germline V lookup: CDR1 KGHSH, CDR2 LQKENI. The data derive from a study of shared clonotypes between healthy human individuals. In the study overall: Each donor's CD4 naive and CD4 memory cells filled three plates apiece, CD8 naive two, and CD8 memory one.

Study results and caveats: Across subsets, estimated richness was generally greater for naive than for memory populations.

Terminally differentiated effector memory CD45RA+ cells were excluded by CCR7 positive selection of CD45RO-negative cells. Here immunoSEQ multiplex PCR was the method, and the copy in TCRdb shows in-frame clones only, minus some. In the table there are around 2.1 million clones, more than 85% of which are singletons. This TCR came from a man aged 18 to 30 in good health. Some clones in this sample may be carry-over from other donors' samples. The chain has TRBV18 and TRBJ2-5; weak D call: TRBD2 (7 bases). Sequenced sample: naive CD8+ T cells from PBMCs. DNA for the CDR3: TGTGCCAGCTTAAAGACACGGGGGGCCGGGGAGACCCAGTACTTC. Protein product: CASLKTRGAGETQYF.